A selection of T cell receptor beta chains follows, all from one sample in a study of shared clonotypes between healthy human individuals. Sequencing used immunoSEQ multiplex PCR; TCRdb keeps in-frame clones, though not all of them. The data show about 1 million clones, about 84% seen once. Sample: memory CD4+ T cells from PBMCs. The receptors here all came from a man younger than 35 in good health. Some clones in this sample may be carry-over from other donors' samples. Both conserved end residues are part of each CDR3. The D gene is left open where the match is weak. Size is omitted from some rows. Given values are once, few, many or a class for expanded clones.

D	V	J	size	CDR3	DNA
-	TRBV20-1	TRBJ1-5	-	CSAREGEPQHF	TGCAGTGCTAGAGAGGGAGAGCCCCAGCATTTT
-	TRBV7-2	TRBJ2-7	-	CASSLIGKTYEQYF	TGTGCCAGCAGCCTAATAGGCAAGACCTACGAGCAGTACTTC
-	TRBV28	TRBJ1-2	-	CASTSEGVGYTF	TGTGCCAGCACATCGGAAGGGGTAGGCTACACCTTC
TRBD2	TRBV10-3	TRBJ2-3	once	CAIGGGVTDTQYF	TGTGCCATCGGGGGGGGTGTAACAGATACGCAGTATTTT
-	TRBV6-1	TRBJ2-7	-	CASSIHYEQYF	TGTGCCAGCAGTATCCACTACGAGCAGTACTTC
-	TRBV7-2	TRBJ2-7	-	CASRGEGAQYF	TGTGCCAGCAGAGGGGAAGGGGCCCAGTACTTC
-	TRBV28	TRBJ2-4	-	CASSFQGAKNIQYF	TGTGCCAGCAGTTTCCAGGGAGCCAAAAACATTCAGTACTTC
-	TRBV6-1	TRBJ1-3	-	CASEGFGNTIYF	TGTGCCAGCGAGGGTTTTGGAAACACCATATATTTT
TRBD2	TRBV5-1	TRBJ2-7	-	CASSLSGINEQYF	TGCGCCAGCAGCTTGAGCGGGATAAACGAGCAGTACTTC
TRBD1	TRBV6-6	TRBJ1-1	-	CASSRTGFIEAFF	TGTGCCAGCAGCAGGACAGGGTTTATTGAAGCTTTCTTT
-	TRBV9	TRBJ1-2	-	CASSLRGDVYGYTF	TGTGCCAGCAGCTTAAGGGGAGATGTGTATGGCTACACCTTC
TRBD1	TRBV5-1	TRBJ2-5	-	CASSYGTGKETQYF	TGCGCCAGCAGCTACGGGACAGGGAAAGAGACCCAGTACTTC
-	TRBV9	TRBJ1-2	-	CASSVGNTAAYGYTF	TGTGCCAGCAGCGTAGGAAACACCGCCGCCTATGGCTACACCTTC
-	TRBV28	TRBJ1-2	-	CASSSSGGSSNYGYTF	TGTGCCAGCAGTTCTAGTGGGGGTTCGTCTAACTATGGCTACACCTTC
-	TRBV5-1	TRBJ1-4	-	CASSLHIKGGSNEKLFF	TGCGCCAGCAGCTTACATATTAAAGGGGGGTCTAATGAAAAACTGTTTTTT
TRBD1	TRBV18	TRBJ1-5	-	CASSPGTGLTQPQHF	TGTGCCAGCTCACCTGGGACAGGGTTGACTCAGCCCCAGCATTTT
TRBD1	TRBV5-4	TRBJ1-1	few	CASSLKGTGAMNTEAFF	TGTGCCAGCAGCTTGAAAGGGACAGGCGCTATGAACACTGAAGCTTTCTTT
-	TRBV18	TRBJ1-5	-	CASRPENQPQHF	TGTGCCAGCAGGCCGGAGAATCAGCCCCAGCATTTT
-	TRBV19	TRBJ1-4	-	CASSPLLGKGEKLFF	TGTGCCAGTAGTCCCCTCCTGGGGAAAGGTGAAAAACTGTTTTTT
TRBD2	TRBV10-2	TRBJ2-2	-	CASLVREGLTGELFF	TGCGCCAGCCTGGTACGGGAGGGCCTCACCGGGGAGCTGTTTTTT
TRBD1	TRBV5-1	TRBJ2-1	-	CASSRQGIGSDEQFF	TGCGCCAGCAGCAGACAGGGGATCGGAAGCGATGAGCAGTTCTTC
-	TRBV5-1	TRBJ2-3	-	CASSPVVWDTQYF	TGCGCCAGCAGCCCGGTCGTTTGGGATACGCAGTATTTT
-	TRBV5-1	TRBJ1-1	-	CASSPGTQGEAFF	TGCGCCAGCAGCCCTGGGACCCAAGGGGAAGCTTTCTTT
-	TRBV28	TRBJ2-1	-	CASSLPGRGYSYNEQFF	TGTGCCAGCAGTTTACCTGGCAGGGGTTACTCCTACAATGAGCAGTTCTTC
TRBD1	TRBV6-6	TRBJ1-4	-	CASSRQGTTNEKLFF	TGTGCCAGCAGTCGACAGGGAACAACTAATGAAAAACTGTTTTTT
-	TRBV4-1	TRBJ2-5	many	CASSRAGIQETQYF	TGCGCCAGCAGCCGAGCAGGGATCCAAGAGACCCAGTACTTC
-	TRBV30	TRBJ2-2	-	CAWSVSLKNTGELFF	TGTGCCTGGAGTGTAAGTCTCAAGAACACCGGGGAGCTGTTTTTT
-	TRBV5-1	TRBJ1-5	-	CASSPGTDNQPQHF	TGCGCCAGCAGCCCAGGGACGGACAATCAGCCCCAGCATTTT
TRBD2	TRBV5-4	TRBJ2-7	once	CASSLATSGSLYEQYF	TGTGCCAGCAGCTTGGCGACTAGCGGGTCGTTATACGAGCAGTACTTC
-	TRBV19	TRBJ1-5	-	CASSNPDGVNQPQHF	TGTGCCAGTAGTAACCCAGACGGTGTCAATCAGCCCCAGCATTTT
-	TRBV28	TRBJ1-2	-	CASSWDAINYGYTF	TGTGCCAGCAGTTGGGACGCGATAAACTATGGCTACACCTTC